The TCR beta chain described here comes from a study of breast tumors, draining lymph nodes, adjacent tissues. Trimming pared 3 bases from V and 3 bases from J, leaving 15 bases between. This CDR3 contains 15 residues. Germline V gene data show CDR1 as SGHKS and CDR2 as YYEKEE (reference sequence). TCRdb recomputed calls from the multiplex PCR reads with MiXCR, one row per CDR3 protein. Of more than 80,000 distinct CDR3 sequences detected, more than 30% appear once; the ten largest clones hold approximately 5%. Findings of the study overall: Tumor T cell lymph node origin was a supported hypothesis, not proven.

Breast cancer patients provided tissue from their axillary draining lymph nodes. This clonotype was seen many times. Antigen unknown. V is TRBV5-5 and J is TRBJ1-2, with D perhaps matching TRBD1 (5 bases). This sequence was found in a female donor with breast cancer. Some clones in this sample may be carry-over from other donors' samples. Sequencing was done on a sample of axillary lymph node tissue. The CDR3 bases are TGTGCCAGCAGCTGGGTTTTGGGGGACGACTATGGCTACACCTTC. It is translated as CASSWVLGDDYGYTF.